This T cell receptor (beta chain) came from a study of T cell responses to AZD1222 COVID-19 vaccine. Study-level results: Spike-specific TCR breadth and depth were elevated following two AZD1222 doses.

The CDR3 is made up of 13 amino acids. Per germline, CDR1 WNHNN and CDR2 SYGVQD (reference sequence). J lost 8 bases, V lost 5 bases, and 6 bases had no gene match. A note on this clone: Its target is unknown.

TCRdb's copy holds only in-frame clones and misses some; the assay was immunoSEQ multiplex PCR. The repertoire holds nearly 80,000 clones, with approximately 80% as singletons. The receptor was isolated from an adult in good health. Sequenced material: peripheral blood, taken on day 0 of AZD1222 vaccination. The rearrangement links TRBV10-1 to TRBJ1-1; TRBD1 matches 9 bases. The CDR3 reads CASSNYRGLEAFF. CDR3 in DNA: TGCGCCAGCAGTAACTACAGGGGGCTAGAAGCTTTCTTT.